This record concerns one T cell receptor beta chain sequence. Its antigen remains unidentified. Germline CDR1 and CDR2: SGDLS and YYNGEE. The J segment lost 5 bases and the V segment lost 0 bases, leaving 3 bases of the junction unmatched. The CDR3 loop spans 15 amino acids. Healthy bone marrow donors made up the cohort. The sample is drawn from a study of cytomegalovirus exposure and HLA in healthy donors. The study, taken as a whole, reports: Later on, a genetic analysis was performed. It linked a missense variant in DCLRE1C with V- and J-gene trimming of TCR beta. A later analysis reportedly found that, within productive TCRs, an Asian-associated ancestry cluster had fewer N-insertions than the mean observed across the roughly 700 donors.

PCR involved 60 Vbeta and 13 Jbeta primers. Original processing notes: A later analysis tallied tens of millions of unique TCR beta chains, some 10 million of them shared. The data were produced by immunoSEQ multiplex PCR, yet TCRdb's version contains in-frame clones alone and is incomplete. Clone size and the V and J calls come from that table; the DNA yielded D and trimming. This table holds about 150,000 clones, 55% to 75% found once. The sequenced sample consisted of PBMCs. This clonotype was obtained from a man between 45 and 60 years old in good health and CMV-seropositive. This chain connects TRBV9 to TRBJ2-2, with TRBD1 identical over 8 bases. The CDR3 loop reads CASSVETGVTGELFF. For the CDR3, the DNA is TGTGCCAGCAGCGTAGAGACAGGGGTTACCGGGGAGCTGTTTTTT. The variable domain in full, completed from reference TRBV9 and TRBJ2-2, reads DSGVTQTPKHLITATGQRVTLRCSPRSGDLSVYWYQQSLDQGLQFLIQYYNGEERAKGNILERFSAQQFPDLHSELNLSSLELGDSALYFCASSVETGVTGELFFGEGSRLTVL.